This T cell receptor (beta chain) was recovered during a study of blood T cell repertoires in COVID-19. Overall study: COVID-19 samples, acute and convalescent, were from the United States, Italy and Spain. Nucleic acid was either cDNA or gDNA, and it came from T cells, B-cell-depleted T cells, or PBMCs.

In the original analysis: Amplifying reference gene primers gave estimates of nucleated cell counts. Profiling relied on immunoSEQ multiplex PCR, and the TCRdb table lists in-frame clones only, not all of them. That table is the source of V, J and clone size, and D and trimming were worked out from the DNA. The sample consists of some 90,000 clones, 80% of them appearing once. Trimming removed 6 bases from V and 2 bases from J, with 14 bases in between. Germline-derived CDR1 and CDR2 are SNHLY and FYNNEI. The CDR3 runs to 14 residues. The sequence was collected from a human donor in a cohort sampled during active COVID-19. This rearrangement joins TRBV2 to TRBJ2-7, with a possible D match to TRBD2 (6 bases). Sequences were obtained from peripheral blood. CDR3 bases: TGTGCCAGCAGGTGGGGCGGGACGACCTACGAGCAGTACTTC. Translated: CASRWGGTTYEQYF.